This TCR beta chain originates from a study of high-grade serous ovarian cancer treatment subgroups. Measured with immunoSEQ multiplex PCR; TCRdb has only the in-frame clones, and not every one. The sample records some 8,000 clones, 60% to 85% being singletons. Tumor samples were obtained before definitive surgery or chemotherapy. The length of the CDR3 is 12 residues. V lost 4 bases to trimming and J lost 12 bases, with 14 bases between them. Germline V CDR1 and CDR2: SGHDT, YYEEEE. This TCR came from a human donor with high-grade serous ovarian cancer. The source material was tumor tissue. The V call is TRBV5-6, the J call TRBJ2-1; a weak D match, TRBD2 (6 bases). Written as DNA, the CDR3 is TGTGCCAGCAGCCGAGTGGGGAGGCGGCAGTTCTTC. Protein sequence: CASSRVGRRQFF.